These 15 T cell receptor beta chains share one sample of origin, sequenced in a study of chemoradiotherapy in HPV16-positive cancers. Clones were sequenced by immunoSEQ multiplex PCR, and TCRdb holds only the in-frame ones, with some missing. The sample records 12,000 or so clones, about 85% being singletons. The specimen was blood, collected from a patient who underwent chemoradiotherapy. These TCRs come from a human donor with HPV-associated anogenital cancer.

Here the CDR3 DNA reads TGTGCCAGCAGTTTATCGGGGGTTAACACCGGGGAGCTGTTTTTT. Translation: CASSLSGVNTGELFF. The chain combines TRBV27 with TRBJ2-2; D tentatively reads TRBD1 or TRBD2 (5 bases each). Trimming took 0 bases from V and 2 from J, leaving 7 bases between them. The germline V gene has CDR1 MNHEY and CDR2 SMNVEV (reference sequence). This CDR3 is built from 15 residues.

The chain is built from TRBV2 and TRBJ1-1; tentatively, D is TRBD1 (5 bases). Trimming took off 7 bases at V and 0 bases at J, with 9 bases between the two ends. The CDR3 consists of 13 residues. Per the germline V gene, CDR1 is SNHLY and CDR2 is FYNNEI. The CDR3 region has the DNA TGTGCCAGCACCAGAGGGGTGAACACTGAAGCTTTCTTT. This encodes CASTRGVNTEAFF.

The chain joins TRBV30 to TRBJ2-5; D may be TRBD2 (6 bases). With the DNA end fitting TRBJ2-7 better, the J assignment may be wrong. Germline V gene sequence: CDR1 GTSNPN, CDR2 SVGIG (reference sequence). This CDR3 contains 14 residues. The CDR3 is CAWSFGGSTYEQYF. CDR3 in DNA: TGTGCCTGGAGTTTCGGGGGAAGTACCTACGAGCAGTACTTC.

The chain carries TRBV7-2 and TRBJ1-3; D might be TRBD1 (6 bases). Trimming shortened V by 5 bases and J by 4 bases, and 12 bases separated the two germline ends. Germline assignment: CDR1 SGHTA and CDR2 FQGNSA. The CDR3 covers 14 residues. The CDR3 here is CASSLGQRGNTIYF. The CDR3 DNA is TGTGCCAGCAGCCTAGGACAGAGGGGAAACACCATATATTTT.

The CDR3 DNA sequence: TGTGCCAGCAGTTTGCAGGGTCGAGAGACCCAGTACTTC. Translated: CASSLQGRETQYF. This rearrangement joins TRBV6-1 to TRBJ2-5; D may be TRBD1 (5 bases). The CDR3 has 13 residues. The V end was cut by 5 bases, the J end by 4 bases, with 11 bases between. Looked up from germline, CDR1 is MNHNS and CDR2 is SASEGT.

V gene TRBV6-1 combines with J gene TRBJ1-2; D perhaps matches TRBD1 (5 bases). Looked up from germline, CDR1 is MNHNS and CDR2 is SASEGT. The CDR3 has 13 amino acids. Trimming took off 6 bases at V and 5 bases at J, with 13 bases between the two ends. The CDR3 DNA sequence: TGTGCCAGCAGACTCGACAGCGATTATGGCTACACCTTC. Its translation is CASRLDSDYGYTF.

The chain has TRBV30 and TRBJ2-3, with TRBD2 matching 11 bases. The length of the CDR3 is 13 residues. Germline V gene data show CDR1 as GTSNPN and CDR2 as SVGIG (reference sequence). The J segment lost 4 bases and the V segment lost 3 bases, leaving 0 bases of the junction unmatched. CDR3 in amino acids: CAWRTSGADTQYF. The CDR3 DNA reads TGTGCCTGGAGGACTAGCGGGGCAGATACGCAGTATTTT.

The chain links TRBV29-1 to TRBJ2-5, with 13 bases matching TRBD2. CDR1 and CDR2 (germline): SQVTM, ANQGSEA. Losses at the gene ends were 5 bases for V and 1 base for J; bases not matched to a gene: 7. CDR3 size: 16 residues. CDR3 loop: CSVTTSGGAPQETQYF. Here the CDR3 DNA reads TGCAGCGTTACAACTAGCGGGGGGGCCCCCCAAGAGACCCAGTACTTC.

CDR3 protein: CASSPRDRPLNYGYTF. Written as DNA, the CDR3 is TGTGCCAGCTCACCGCGGGACAGGCCCCTTAACTATGGCTACACCTTC. The rearrangement uses TRBV18 and TRBJ1-2, with TRBD1 matching 8 bases. This CDR3 comprises 16 residues. From germline, CDR1 is KGHSH and CDR2 LQKENI. The V and J ends lost 3 bases and 1 base, in that order; junction bases with no gene match: 7. Supplemented by reference TRBV18 and TRBJ1-2, the full variable domain reads NAGVMQNPRHLVRRRGQEARLRCSPMKGHSHVYWYRQLPEEGLKFMVYLQKENIIDESGMPKERFSAEFPKEGPSILRIQQVVRGDSAAYFCASSPRDRPLNYGYTFGSGTRLTVV.

The genes are TRBV6-1 and TRBJ2-7; D remains unclear. TRBJ2-5 explains the end of the DNA better; the J call may be wrong. Germline V gives CDR1 MNHNS, CDR2 SASEGT. The CDR3 has 11 amino acids. CDR3 sequence reads: CATTLIGTQYF. The CDR3 coding sequence is TGTGCCACCACACTCATAGGGACCCAGTACTTC.

The chain is built from TRBV28 and TRBJ1-4; D call uncertain. CDR3 length: 13 residues. Germline CDR1 MDHEN, CDR2 SYDVKM. Trimming shortened V by 2 bases and J by 7 bases, and 8 bases separated the two germline ends. CDR3 DNA: TGTGCCAGCAGTTTAGGATCAGGTGAAAAACTGTTTTTT. Its translation is CASSLGSGEKLFF.

This sequence joins TRBV4-2 and TRBJ2-3; D not certain. This CDR3 contains 13 residues. The V gene's germline CDR1 is LGHNA and CDR2 YNFKEQ. Trimming left V 1 base short and J 4 bases short, with 6 bases between. CDR3 nucleotides: TGTGCCAGCAGCCAAGGTCTAGCAGATACGCAGTATTTT. It is translated as CASSQGLADTQYF.

This chain links TRBV7-2 with TRBJ1-2, with D maybe TRBD1 (5 bases). Trimming shortened V by 5 bases and J by 4 bases, and 14 bases separated the two germline ends. This CDR3 is built from 14 residues. Germline CDR1 is SGHTA and CDR2 is FQGNSA. CDR3 sequence reads: CASSPRGGGYGYTF. The CDR3 coding sequence is TGTGCCAGCAGCCCCCGGGGGGGTGGCTATGGCTACACCTTC.

The chain combines TRBV30 with TRBJ1-2, with a tentative D call TRBD1 (6 bases). V was cut by 4 bases and J by 4 bases, with 19 bases left in between. Looked up from germline, CDR1 is GTSNPN and CDR2 is SVGIG (reference sequence). CDR3 length: 15 amino acids. The CDR3 bases are TGTGCCTGGAAATCCGGGACACGGGGGCCCTATGGCTACACCTTC. This encodes CAWKSGTRGPYGYTF.

This CDR3 is CASSLRGVLTDTQYF. The CDR3, as DNA: TGCGCCAGCAGCTTGAGGGGGGTTCTAACAGATACGCAGTATTTT. This rearrangement joins TRBV5-1 to TRBJ2-3; D tentatively reads TRBD1 or TRBD2 (6 bases each). There are 15 residues in the CDR3. The V gene's germline CDR1 is SGHRS and CDR2 YFSETQ. Trimming pared 1 base from V and 3 bases from J, leaving 12 bases between.